Below are 28 T cell receptor beta chains sequenced from a single sample in a study of cytomegalovirus exposure and HLA in healthy donors. PCR primers comprised 60 Vbeta and 13 Jbeta primers. Only in-frame clones appear in the TCRdb table, and some are missing; sequencing was by immunoSEQ multiplex PCR. The repertoire has 140,000 or so clones, around 90% of them found once; the top ten carry around 0.5%. Material: PBMCs. These TCRs come from a woman aged 40 to 50 in good health and CMV-seronegative.

The rearrangement joins TRBV10-2 to TRBJ2-5; 9 bases match TRBD2. The CDR3 runs to 16 residues. Trimming cost V 2 bases and J 4 bases; bases outside gene matches: 8. From germline, CDR1 is WSHSY and CDR2 SAAADI. CDR3 region: CASSEQAGGPIETQYF. The CDR3 nucleotides are TGCGCCAGCAGTGAGCAGGCGGGAGGGCCTATAGAGACCCAGTACTTC.

The chain carries TRBV5-4 and TRBJ2-3; a weak D match, TRBD2 (7 bases). Trimming shortened V by 0 bases and J by 4 bases, and 12 bases separated the two germline ends. The CDR3 is 15 residues long. Per the germline V gene, CDR1 is SGHNT and CDR2 is YYREEE (reference sequence). CDR3: CASSLDQGGADTQYF. The CDR3 DNA reads TGTGCCAGCAGCTTGGACCAAGGGGGGGCAGATACGCAGTATTTT.

V usage is TRBV30 and J usage is TRBJ2-3; TRBD2 matches 7 bases. From germline, CDR1 is GTSNPN and CDR2 SVGIG (reference sequence). This CDR3 comprises 14 residues. The V and J ends lost 1 base and 2 bases, in that order; junction bases with no gene match: 3. CDR3 bases: TGTGCCTGGAGTGGGGACTACCCCACAGATACGCAGTATTTT. It specifies CAWSGDYPTDTQYF.

The V and J genes are TRBV18 and TRBJ1-1; D ambiguous. CDR3 size: 18 residues. Germline loops: CDR1 KGHSH, CDR2 LQKENI. V was shortened by 4 bases and J by 5 bases, with 26 bases between the two germline ends. CDR3 DNA sequence: TGTGCCAGCTCACTTTTCCCTCACCCCCGGGGTAGGGAAACTGAAGCTTTCTTT. This gives the protein CASSLFPHPRGRETEAFF.

This rearrangement joins TRBV10-3 to TRBJ1-2, with 12 bases that match TRBD1. The CDR3 is 17 amino acids. Germline V gene sequence: CDR1 ENHRY, CDR2 SYGVKD. Trimming removed 5 bases from V and 4 bases from J; junction bases left unmatched: 11. CDR3 sequence: CAISNPGQGAGGYGYTF. CDR3 coding DNA: TGTGCCATCAGTAATCCGGGACAGGGGGCGGGGGGCTATGGCTACACCTTC.

Note on this clone: An end of the junction differs from the germline gene, which may be a read error. This chain links TRBV7-9 with TRBJ2-3; D uncertain. This CDR3 is built from 13 residues. Germline lookup yields CDR1 SEHNR and CDR2 FQNEAQ (reference sequence). This CDR3 reads CSSSLLSTDTQYF. CDR3 coding DNA: TGTTCCAGCAGCTTATTAAGCACAGATACGCAGTATTTT.

CDR3 in amino acids: CASSEQGGDQPQHF. CDR3 sequence (DNA): TGTGCCAGCAGCGAACAGGGAGGGGATCAGCCCCAGCATTTT. The chain couples TRBV6-4 to TRBJ1-5, with TRBD1 as a possible D gene (6 bases). The germline V gene has CDR1 MRHNA and CDR2 SNTAGT. V was cut by 6 bases and J by 5 bases, with 14 bases left in between. The CDR3 is made up of 14 amino acids.

The rearrangement links TRBV6-5 to TRBJ2-4, with D possibly TRBD1 on 6 matching bases. The CDR3 is 16 amino acids. Germline CDR1 MNHEY, CDR2 SVGAGI. Between the trimmed V and J ends, which lost 2 bases and 1 base, there was a span of 12 bases. The CDR3 reads CASSYRTQGAKNIQYF. The CDR3 region has the DNA TGTGCCAGCAGTTACCGGACTCAGGGGGCCAAAAACATTCAGTACTTC.

V and J are TRBV28 and TRBJ1-1, with no clear D. Trimming shortened V by 8 bases and J by 5 bases, and 15 bases separated the two germline ends. Germline loops: CDR1 MDHEN, CDR2 SYDVKM. CDR3 length: 13 amino acids. The CDR3 here is CASFLGRGTEAFF. CDR3 bases: TGTGCCAGCTTTCTTGGGCGAGGGACTGAAGCTTTCTTT.

This clone has a single count. The chain joins TRBV5-1 to TRBJ2-1; 11 bases are shared with TRBD1. The trim removed 4 bases at V and 4 bases at J, leaving 4 bases unmatched. The CDR3 spans 15 residues. The germline gives CDR1 SGHRS, CDR2 YFSETQ. The CDR3 bases are TGCGCCAGCAGCGAAGGACAGGGGGCTTACAATGAGCAGTTCTTC. This gives the protein CASSEGQGAYNEQFF.

This chain joins TRBV14 and TRBJ1-1; the D gene is possibly TRBD1 (6 bases). Trimming removed 1 base from V and 10 bases from J, with 13 bases in between. CDR3 size: 13 residues. Looked up from germline, CDR1 is SGHDN and CDR2 is FVKESK. This chain's CDR3 is CASSQVGGGPAFF. The CDR3 DNA is TGTGCCAGCAGCCAAGTGGGCGGGGGGCCAGCTTTCTTT.

This clone was detected only once. This chain uses TRBV9 with TRBJ2-7; 9 nucleotides line up with TRBD2. With V trimmed by 0 bases and J by 3 bases, 7 bases remained unmatched. Germline-derived CDR1 and CDR2 are SGDLS and YYNGEE. CDR3 length: 16 residues. The CDR3 region has the DNA TGTGCCAGCAGCGTAGCTGGGATAGCGGGAGACTACGAGCAGTACTTC. This encodes CASSVAGIAGDYEQYF.

J is TRBJ1-5 and V is TRBV6-1, with 9 positions matching TRBD1. The V and J ends lost 7 bases and 2 bases, in that order; junction bases with no gene match: 3. The germline CDR1 and CDR2 sequences are MNHNS and SASEGT. This CDR3 comprises 14 residues. CDR3 nucleotides: TGTGCCAGCATAAGGACAGGGGGCAATCAGCCCCAGCATTTT. Encoded protein: CASIRTGGNQPQHF.

This chain connects TRBV27 to TRBJ2-7; a weak D match, TRBD2 (6 bases). Germline-derived CDR1 and CDR2 are MNHEY and SMNVEV (reference sequence). The CDR3 length is 14 residues. The V end was cut by 1 base, the J end by 0 bases, with 7 bases between. CDR3: CASSLFGSSYEQYF. The DNA for the CDR3 is TGTGCCAGCAGTTTATTCGGGAGCTCCTACGAGCAGTACTTC.

This clone was seen only a few times. An end of the junction does not agree with germline; a read error may underlie this. The V call is TRBV7-7, the J call TRBJ1-1; a possible D gene is TRBD1 (5 bases). Per germline, CDR1 SSHAT and CDR2 FNYEAQ (reference sequence). This CDR3 comprises 14 residues. CDR3 sequence reads: CASSSHNGDWQAFF. The CDR3 coding sequence is TGTGCTAGCAGCTCCCATAACGGGGACTGGCAAGCTTTCTTT.

The chain has TRBV2 and TRBJ2-5, with TRBD1 matching 8 bases. This CDR3 has 15 amino acids. Germline values: CDR1 SNHLY, CDR2 FYNNEI. The J segment lost 4 bases and the V segment lost 3 bases, leaving 7 bases of the junction unmatched. The CDR3 nucleotides read TGTGCCAGCAGTGATCGGCAGGGGGCTCGAGAGACCCAGTACTTC. Its translation: CASSDRQGARETQYF.

The chain carries TRBV10-2 and TRBJ1-4; maybe TRBD1 (6 bases). The CDR3 runs to 15 residues. Germline V gene lookup returns CDR1 WSHSY and CDR2 SAAADI. With 3 bases removed from V and 5 bases from J, the gap between germline ends came to 13 bases. CDR3 nucleotides: TGCGCCAGCAGTGATGAACAGGGTGAAAATGAAAAACTGTTTTTT. It yields the protein CASSDEQGENEKLFF.

The chain has TRBV5-1 and TRBJ2-5; D not resolved. The germline gives CDR1 SGHRS, CDR2 YFSETQ. Trimming stripped 4 bases from V and 2 bases from J, with 9 bases between. The CDR3 extends over 13 amino acids. The DNA for the CDR3 is TGCGCCAGCAGCCTCACACCTCAAGAGACCCAGTACTTC. This encodes CASSLTPQETQYF. The full variable domain, completed using reference TRBV5-1 and TRBJ2-5, is KAGVTQTPRYLIKTRGQQVTLSCSPISGHRSVSWYQQTPGQGLQFLFEYFSETQRNKGNFPGRFSGRQFSNSRSEMNVSTLELGDSALYLCASSLTPQETQYFGPGTRLLVL.

The chain uses TRBV6-5 and TRBJ2-4; 10 bases align to TRBD2. The V and J ends lost 8 bases and 4 bases, in that order; junction bases with no gene match: 2. The CDR3 consists of 13 residues. Germline CDR1 and CDR2: MNHEY and SVGAGI. CDR3 nucleotides: TGTGCCAGCCCGGGACTAGCGAAAAACATTCAGTACTTC. Protein product: CASPGLAKNIQYF.

The rearrangement joins TRBV6-5 to TRBJ2-3, with 13 bases fitting TRBD2. From germline, CDR1 is MNHEY and CDR2 SVGAGI. J was trimmed by 8 bases and V by 5 bases; bases with no gene match: 4. The CDR3 sequence is 14 residues long. For the CDR3, the DNA is TGTGCCAGCAGTGGACTAGCGGGAGAGGGTACGCAGTATTTT. It translates to CASSGLAGEGTQYF.

Here the CDR3 reads CASSPSLGYNQPQHF. The CDR3 coding sequence is TGTGCCAGCAGCCCCTCCCTCGGTTACAATCAGCCCCAGCATTTT. The chain couples TRBV6-5 to TRBJ1-5; D unresolved. This CDR3 region has 15 residues. Looked up from germline, CDR1 is MNHEY and CDR2 is SVGAGI. The ends were cut back, 6 bases at V and 3 bases at J, with 15 bases in the middle.

The sample holds one count of this clone. V and J are TRBV28 and TRBJ1-5; the D gene is possibly TRBD1 (5 bases). Trimming took off 2 bases at V and 5 bases at J, with 13 bases between the two ends. Germline V lookup: CDR1 MDHEN, CDR2 SYDVKM. The CDR3 covers 15 residues. This CDR3 is CASSLVQGLYQPQHF. CDR3 DNA sequence: TGTGCCAGCAGTTTAGTCCAGGGCTTATATCAGCCCCAGCATTTT.

In regard to this clone: The identical CDR3 is also encoded by other nucleotide sequences in the sample. CDR3 residues: CSVRGLARGMEAFF. The CDR3 coding sequence is TGCAGCGTTCGGGGATTAGCCAGAGGGATGGAAGCTTTCTTT. V and J are TRBV29-1 and TRBJ1-1; D is undetermined. The germline CDR1 and CDR2 sequences are SQVTM and ANQGSEA. The CDR3 has 14 amino acids. V gave up 5 bases and J gave up 8 bases, with 21 bases separating them.

The rearrangement uses TRBV7-9 and TRBJ2-5, with TRBD1 identical over 7 bases. V was pared by 4 bases and J by 5 bases, with 10 bases of the junction left unmatched. The CDR3 has 15 residues. Germline CDR1 is SEHNR and CDR2 is FQNEAQ (reference sequence). In nucleotides, the CDR3 is TGTGCCAGCAGCTCCCCCCCGACAGGGACGGAGACCCAGTACTTC. Amino acid sequence: CASSSPPTGTETQYF.

This clone was detected only a few times. This chain uses TRBV7-6 with TRBJ2-7; 10 bases map to TRBD2. V lost 3 bases and J lost 4; bases outside the gene matches: 6. The CDR3 is 15 amino acids. Germline V gene sequence: CDR1 SGHVS, CDR2 FNYEAQ. This chain's CDR3 is CASSLGSGRAYEQYF. The CDR3 coding sequence is TGTGCCAGCAGCTTGGGCAGCGGGAGGGCTTACGAGCAGTACTTC.

Remarks on this clone: A read error may produce the germline difference seen at one junction end. The rearrangement links TRBV7-9 to TRBJ2-5; D is possibly TRBD1 (6 bases). CDR1 is SEHNR and CDR2 is FQNEAQ in the germline V gene (reference sequence). This CDR3 has 14 amino acids. The CDR3 DNA reads as TGTTCCAGCAGCCTCAATGACAGGCCGGAGACCCAGTACTTC. It specifies CSSSLNDRPETQYF.

This clone was picked up one time. This chain connects TRBV5-5 to TRBJ2-6, with D possibly being TRBD2 (6 bases). Between the trimmed V and J ends, which lost 1 base and 1 base, there was a span of 12 bases. Germline lookup yields CDR1 SGHKS and CDR2 YYEKEE (reference sequence). The CDR3 runs 17 residues. The CDR3 spells CASSLLGGVSGANVLTF. The CDR3 DNA reads TGTGCCAGCAGCTTGCTCGGGGGAGTGTCTGGGGCCAACGTCCTGACTTTC.

Comment on this clone: One end of the junction fails to match germline, which may point to a read error. The chain has TRBV7-9 and TRBJ2-7; a possible D gene is TRBD1 (6 bases). Germline assignment: CDR1 SEHNR and CDR2 FQNEAQ (reference sequence). The CDR3 runs to 12 residues. The DNA of the CDR3 is TGTTCCAGCAGCTTGTCAGGGGACGAGCAGTACTTC. Its translation: CSSSLSGDEQYF. Variable domain in full (rest from reference TRBV7-9 and TRBJ2-7): DTGVSQNPRHKITKRGQNVTFRCDPISEHNRLYWYRQTLGQGPEFLTYFQNEAQLEKSRLLSDRFSAERPKGSFSTLEIQRTEQGDSAMYLCSSSLSGDEQYFGPGTRLTVT.